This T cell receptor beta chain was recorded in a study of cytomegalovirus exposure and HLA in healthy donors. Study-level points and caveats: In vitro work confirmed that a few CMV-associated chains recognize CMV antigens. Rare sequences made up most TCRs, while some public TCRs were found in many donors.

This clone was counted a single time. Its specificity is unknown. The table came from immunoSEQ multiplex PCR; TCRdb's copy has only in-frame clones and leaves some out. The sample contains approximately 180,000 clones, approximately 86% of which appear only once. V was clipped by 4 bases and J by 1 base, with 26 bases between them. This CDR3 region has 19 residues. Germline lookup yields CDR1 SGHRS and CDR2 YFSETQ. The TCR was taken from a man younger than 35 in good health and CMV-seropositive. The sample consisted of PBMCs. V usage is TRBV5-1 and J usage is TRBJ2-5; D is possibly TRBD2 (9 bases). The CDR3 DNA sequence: TGCGCCAGCAGCCGTACAGGGGGTCGGACTAGCGCCATCCAAGAGACCCAGTACTTC. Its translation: CASSRTGGRTSAIQETQYF.